The text below deals with one TCR beta chain. This sample was included in a study of blood T cell repertoires in COVID-19. Study background: T cells, B-cell-depleted T cells, or PBMCs provided the cDNA or gDNA that served as material.

The CDR3 covers 14 residues. Germline loops: CDR1 MNHEY, CDR2 SVGEGT. Trimming removed 2 bases from V and 3 bases from J, with 11 bases in between. Per the original methods: Amplification of reference gene primers was used by the study to estimate nucleated cell counts. Clones were sequenced by immunoSEQ multiplex PCR, and TCRdb holds only the in-frame ones, with some missing. D and trimming were read from the DNA, whereas the V and J calls and clone size are those reported in that table. The sample shows 250,000 to 300,000 clones, about four fifths of them seen only once. This sequence was found in a woman aged 18-29 years with acute or convalescent COVID-19. The sequenced material came from peripheral blood. This chain connects TRBV6-2 or TRBV6-3 to TRBJ2-7; perhaps TRBD2 as D (5 bases). CDR3 sequence (DNA): TGTGCCAGCAGTTACCCGATTCGGGACTACGAGCAGTACTTC. Its translation: CASSYPIRDYEQYF.